The 32 T cell receptor beta chains in this list originate from one sample, sequenced in a study of identical twins. MiXCR was run by TCRdb on the 5' RACE reads, yielding one entry per CDR3 protein. The table records hundreds of thousands of distinct CDR3 sequences, around 12% of them present only once. Separately, the same data were catalogued under a study of yellow fever vaccine responses in identical twins.

Sequenced input: PBMCs. The receptors were sampled from a woman between 18 and 29 years old in good health.

This clonotype was detected only a few times. The chain recombines TRBV20-1 with TRBJ2-5, with 7 bases lining up with TRBD2. The V gene's germline CDR1 is DFQATT and CDR2 SNEGSKA (reference sequence). V trimming: 0 bases; J trimming: 4 bases; junction bases outside the gene matches: 8. This CDR3 has 15 amino acids. The CDR3 region has the DNA TGCAGTGCTAGAGACGGGAGGTGGTCGTTAGAGACCCAGTACTTC. As protein: CSARDGRWSLETQYF.

This clonotype was detected only a few times. The chain has TRBV24-1 and TRBJ2-3, with 14 bases aligning to TRBD2. Germline trimming cut 5 bases from V and 4 bases from J; bases unmatched to any gene: 1. The CDR3 contains 15 residues. The V gene's germline CDR1 is KGHDR and CDR2 SFDVKD. The CDR3 DNA follows: TGTGCCACCAGTGTGACTAGCGGGGGGGCAGATACGCAGTATTTT. Translated: CATSVTSGGADTQYF.

This clonotype showed up just a few times. CDR3 sequence: CASSLNPSTGELFF. The DNA of the CDR3 is TGTGCCAGCAGCTTGAACCCGAGCACCGGGGAGCTGTTTTTT. The rearrangement links TRBV7-7 to TRBJ2-2; D gene unclear. This CDR3 has 14 amino acids. The V end was cut by 3 bases, the J end by 4 bases, with 9 bases between. Germline assignment: CDR1 SSHAT and CDR2 FNYEAQ (reference sequence).

Many counts were recorded for this clonotype. This rearrangement joins TRBV20-1 to TRBJ2-6, with D possibly TRBD1 on 6 matching bases. The germline V gene encodes CDR1 DFQATT and CDR2 SNEGSKA (reference sequence). CDR3 length: 17 residues. V was trimmed by 5 bases and J by 4 bases, leaving 21 bases between them. CDR3 protein: CSALDGFQGLGANVLTF. As DNA, the CDR3 is TGCAGTGCTCTTGACGGCTTCCAGGGGCTGGGGGCCAACGTCCTGACTTTC.

The chain has TRBV20-1 and TRBJ2-3; D could derive from TRBD1 or TRBD2 (5 bases each). The V end lost 3 bases, the J end lost 4 bases, and 14 bases lay between the germline ends. Germline CDR1 and CDR2: DFQATT and SNEGSKA (reference sequence). The CDR3 totals 14 residues. CDR3 sequence: CSARGPTPADTQYF. Here the CDR3 DNA reads TGCAGTGCTAGGGGACCCACACCCGCAGATACGCAGTATTTT.

This clonotype came up a few times. This chain joins TRBV12-3 or TRBV12-4 and TRBJ1-1; D is uncertain. The CDR3 runs 13 residues. V lost 6 bases to trimming and J lost 6 bases, with 14 bases between them. The CDR3 protein is CASSPESSPEAFF. The CDR3 bases are TGTGCCAGCAGCCCGGAGAGTAGCCCTGAAGCTTTCTTT.

The chain joins TRBV5-1 to TRBJ2-1, with 10 bases identical to TRBD2. Unmatched junction bases numbered 8, after V lost 4 bases and J lost 4 bases. Germline-derived CDR1 and CDR2 are SGHRS and YFSETQ. The CDR3 has 16 amino acids. CDR3 in DNA: TGCGCCAGCAGCCCCGAGCGGGGGGGCGATTACAATGAGCAGTTCTTC. Its protein product is CASSPERGGDYNEQFF.

For the CDR3, the DNA is TGTGCCAGTAGTACAGGGGTCCGGGGAGATACGCAGTATTTT. Protein product: CASSTGVRGDTQYF. This chain links TRBV19 with TRBJ2-3; possible D gene TRBD1, 6 bases. From germline, CDR1 is LNHDA and CDR2 SQIVND (reference sequence). Trimming removed 4 bases from V and 5 bases from J, with 13 bases in between. The CDR3 covers 14 residues.

The CDR3 nucleotides are TGCAGTGCTCTGCCCCTGAACACTGAAGCTTTCTTT. Amino acid sequence: CSALPLNTEAFF. The chain couples TRBV20-1 to TRBJ1-1; D remains ambiguous. Germline CDR1 is DFQATT and CDR2 is SNEGSKA (reference sequence). The V end lost 5 bases, the J end lost 0 bases, and 7 bases lay between the germline ends. The CDR3 has 12 residues.

This clonotype was found a few times. The chain is built from TRBV5-1 and TRBJ2-7, with TRBD2 as a possible D gene (6 bases). The germline V and J ends were trimmed by 0 bases and 2 bases, with 9 bases remaining between them. The CDR3 sequence is 14 residues long. Germline V gene lookup returns CDR1 SGHRS and CDR2 YFSETQ. The CDR3 sequence: CASSLEGGTYEQYF. The CDR3 region has the DNA TGCGCCAGCAGCTTGGAAGGCGGGACCTACGAGCAGTACTTC.

This clonotype was found a few times. The chain joins TRBV28 to TRBJ1-1, with a possible D match to TRBD1 (5 bases). This CDR3 comprises 15 residues. V was shortened by 6 bases and J by 5 bases, with 19 bases between the two germline ends. CDR1 is MDHEN and CDR2 is SYDVKM in the germline V gene. The CDR3 region has the DNA TGTGCCAGCAGCTGGACCGGGGACCAGAGGACTGAAGCTTTCTTT. Its protein is CASSWTGDQRTEAFF.

This clonotype was seen many times. The chain combines TRBV5-8 with TRBJ2-1; TRBD1 matches at 9 bases. V lost 1 base and J lost 3; bases outside the gene matches: 2. The germline CDR1 and CDR2 sequences are SGHTS and YDEGEE. This CDR3 spans 15 amino acids. The CDR3 region is CASSLMGQGYNEQFF. The CDR3 region has the DNA TGTGCCAGCAGCTTGATGGGACAGGGCTACAATGAGCAGTTCTTC.

The chain has TRBV24-1 and TRBJ1-5; TRBD1 aligns across 8 bases. V was pared by 2 bases and J by 11 bases, with 1 base of the junction left unmatched. This CDR3 spans 12 amino acids. Germline V gene lookup returns CDR1 KGHDR and CDR2 SFDVKD. The CDR3 bases are TGTGCCACCAGTGATTCGGGACAGGCCCAGCATTTT. Residues: CATSDSGQAQHF.

This clonotype occurred many times. The chain is built from TRBV5-1 and TRBJ2-5, with 7 bases identical to TRBD1. Germline loops: CDR1 SGHRS, CDR2 YFSETQ. This CDR3 has 16 amino acids. The V gene end was trimmed by 2 bases and the J gene end by 4 bases; junction bases not matched to a gene: 11. For the CDR3, the DNA is TGCGCCAGCAGCTTAATGGGACAGTGGATGGGAGAGACCCAGTACTTC. Protein: CASSLMGQWMGETQYF.

This clonotype occurred a few times. The V call is TRBV20-1, the J call TRBJ2-2, with 12 bases fitting TRBD2. The V gene's germline CDR1 is DFQATT and CDR2 SNEGSKA (reference sequence). J gave up 3 bases and V 2 bases, and 7 bases lay outside the gene matches. The CDR3 runs to 17 residues. The CDR3 nucleotides read TGCAGTGCTAGAAACCGACTAGCGGGAGTTCACACCGGGGAGCTGTTTTTT. This sequence encodes CSARNRLAGVHTGELFF.

This clonotype was counted many times. This chain uses TRBV5-1 with TRBJ1-1, with D tentatively TRBD1 (6 bases). The CDR3 spans 13 residues. Germline CDR1 reads SGHRS; CDR2 reads YFSETQ. V was shortened by 4 bases and J by 6 bases, with 13 bases between the two germline ends. For the CDR3, the DNA is TGCGCCAGCAGCCGGGAGGGGGTATCTGAAGCTTTCTTT. Translating gives CASSREGVSEAFF.

Ten or more counts support this clonotype. The rearrangement joins TRBV29-1 to TRBJ2-2; no definite D call. This CDR3 comprises 11 residues. CDR1 and CDR2 (germline): SQVTM, ANQGSEA. Trimming removed 4 bases at V and 5 bases at J, with 5 bases between. The CDR3 sequence is CSVGDTGELFF. The CDR3 bases are TGCAGCGTTGGGGATACCGGGGAGCTGTTTTTT.

This clonotype has just a few counts. The chain combines TRBV3-1 with TRBJ2-3, with 12 bases that match TRBD2. Germline CDR1 and CDR2: LGHDT and YNNKEL (reference sequence). Trimming at V came to 4 bases and at J to 5 bases, leaving 4 bases not matched to a gene. The CDR3 is 15 residues long. DNA of the CDR3: TGTGCCAGCAGCCTCCGGACTAGCGGGGTAGATACGCAGTATTTT. Translated, it gives CASSLRTSGVDTQYF.

The J gene is TRBJ2-1, the V gene TRBV10-3; TRBD2 is a possible D gene (5 bases). Between the trimmed V and J ends, which lost 2 bases and 10 bases, there was a span of 15 bases. The CDR3 consists of 14 residues. Germline-derived CDR1 and CDR2 are ENHRY and SYGVKD. The CDR3 loop reads CAISEPRTSWEQFF. CDR3 nucleotides: TGTGCCATCAGTGAGCCACGGACTTCTTGGGAGCAGTTCTTC.

The CDR3 sequence is CASTSFDRGSYGYTF. In nucleotides, the CDR3 is TGTGCCAGCACCTCGTTTGATAGGGGTAGCTATGGCTACACCTTC. The rearrangement joins TRBV12-3 or TRBV12-4 to TRBJ1-2; TRBD1 is a possible D gene (5 bases). The CDR3 has 15 residues. Trimming stripped 7 bases from V and 4 bases from J, with 19 bases between.

This sequence joins TRBV7-3 and TRBJ2-2; D may correspond to TRBD1 or TRBD2 (5 bases each). Germline V gene sequence: CDR1 SGHTA, CDR2 FQGTGA. CDR3 size: 14 residues. The V and J ends lost 2 bases and 5 bases respectively, with 9 bases between them. CDR3 residues: CASSLWGMTGELFF. The CDR3 bases are TGTGCCAGCAGCTTATGGGGGATGACCGGGGAGCTGTTTTTT.

There are a few counts of this clonotype. The chain employs TRBV19 and TRBJ2-5; D might be TRBD1 or TRBD2, each matching 5 bases. V lost 2 bases and J 5 bases, leaving 15 bases between the germline ends. CDR1 is LNHDA, CDR2 SQIVND, per germline (reference sequence). The CDR3 is made up of 15 amino acids. CDR3 sequence: CASSIYGTLQETQYF. CDR3 DNA: TGTGCCAGTAGTATATATGGGACCCTTCAGGAGACCCAGTACTTC.

The chain has TRBV3-1 and TRBJ1-6; 7 positions agree with TRBD1. CDR1 and CDR2 (germline): LGHDT, YNNKEL (reference sequence). This CDR3 contains 14 residues. Trimming cost V 3 bases and J 9 bases; bases outside gene matches: 5. DNA for the CDR3: TGTGCCAGCAGCCAGACAGGGAACGCTTCACCCCTCCACTTT. Residues: CASSQTGNASPLHF. The variable domain in full, with the rest retrieved from reference TRBV3-1 and TRBJ1-6, is DTAVSQTPKYLVTQMGNDKSIKCEQNLGHDTMYWYKQDSKKFLKIMFSYNNKELIINETVPNRFSPKSPDKAHLNLHINSLELGDSAVYFCASSQTGNASPLHFGNGTRLTVT.

This clonotype was seen ten or more times. The chain carries TRBV6-5 and TRBJ2-1, with 10 bases matching TRBD2. Germline CDR1 and CDR2: MNHEY and SVGAGI. The CDR3 is 15 amino acids. V lost 0 bases and J lost 8; bases outside the gene matches: 4. CDR3 sequence (DNA): TGTGCCAGCAGTTACTCCGGGACTAGCGTCCATGAGCAGTTCTTC. As protein: CASSYSGTSVHEQFF.

In this sample, this clonotype turned up a few times. The chain has TRBV27 and TRBJ2-6; D is unresolved. Deletions cut 11 bases from V and 2 bases from J, with 10 bases between. CDR3 length equals 13 residues. CDR1 is MNHEY, CDR2 SMNVEV, per germline (reference sequence). The CDR3 DNA reads TGTGCCGCCGGTGAGGCTGGGGCCAACGTCCTGACTTTC. Translating gives CAAGEAGANVLTF.

The chain couples TRBV24-1 to TRBJ2-5; D ambiguous. The CDR3 totals 12 residues. Germline V lookup: CDR1 KGHDR, CDR2 SFDVKD. Between the trimmed V and J ends, which lost 7 bases and 4 bases, there was a span of 9 bases. The CDR3 spells CATSGLSETQYF. For the CDR3, the DNA is TGTGCCACCAGCGGGCTCTCAGAGACCCAGTACTTC.

The chain employs TRBV14 and TRBJ2-2, with a possible D match to TRBD2 (6 bases). V was pared by 4 bases and J by 5 bases, with 11 bases between. CDR1 and CDR2 (germline): SGHDN, FVKESK. The CDR3 contains 14 residues. CDR3 sequence: CASSRLAPTGELFF. The CDR3 region has the DNA TGTGCCAGCAGCCGGCTAGCGCCGACCGGGGAGCTGTTTTTT.

The chain links TRBV12-3 or TRBV12-4 to TRBJ2-1; 11 bases align to TRBD2. The junction had 4 bases not matched to a gene; V was cut back by 6 bases and J by 6 bases. CDR3 size: 14 residues. The CDR3 DNA sequence: TGTGCCAGCAGGCTCGGGACTAGCGGCAATGAGCAGTTCTTC. This gives the protein CASRLGTSGNEQFF.

There are a few counts of this clonotype. This chain joins TRBV20-1 and TRBJ2-1; D is possibly TRBD2 (6 bases). CDR3 length: 14 amino acids. The germline V and J ends were trimmed by 6 bases and 4 bases, with 16 bases remaining between them. Germline-derived CDR1 and CDR2 are DFQATT and SNEGSKA (reference sequence). This CDR3 reads CSAPGGAGYNEQFF. CDR3 nucleotides: TGCAGTGCCCCCGGGGGAGCGGGTTACAATGAGCAGTTCTTC.

This clonotype was found many times. The chain couples TRBV5-5 to TRBJ1-6; weak D call: TRBD1 (6 bases). The CDR3 has 16 amino acids. Trimming took off 3 bases at V and 7 bases at J, with 17 bases between the two ends. Per germline, CDR1 SGHKS and CDR2 YYEKEE (reference sequence). CDR3 sequence reads: CASSWGAGLQNSPLHF. In DNA form, the CDR3 reads TGTGCCAGCAGCTGGGGGGCCGGCTTGCAGAATTCACCCCTCCACTTT. The full variable domain, its missing parts supplied by reference TRBV5-5 and TRBJ1-6, is DAGVTQSPTHLIKTRGQQVTLRCSPISGHKSVSWYQQVLGQGPQFIFQYYEKEERGRGNFPDRFSARQFPNYSSELNVNALLLGDSALYLCASSWGAGLQNSPLHFGNGTRLTVT.

This clonotype was seen a few times. The CDR3, as DNA: TGCAGTGCTCGCACACCAACAGGGACTACCGGCACAGATACGCAGTATTTT. Its translation is CSARTPTGTTGTDTQYF. The rearrangement uses TRBV20-1 and TRBJ2-3; possibly TRBD2 for D (7 bases). CDR3 length: 17 amino acids. V gave up 5 bases and J gave up 1 base, with 22 bases separating them. CDR1 and CDR2 (germline): DFQATT, SNEGSKA (reference sequence).

The sample holds many counts of this clonotype. This rearrangement joins TRBV7-8 to TRBJ2-2; D gene ambiguous. Germline values: CDR1 SGHVS, CDR2 FQNEAQ. This CDR3 has 11 residues. The V gene lost 6 bases and the J gene lost 6 bases, with 5 bases spanning the gap. CDR3 protein: CASRFAGELFF. CDR3 in DNA: TGTGCCAGCAGATTCGCCGGGGAGCTGTTTTTT.